This TCR beta chain was sequenced during a study of T cell responses to AZD1222 COVID-19 vaccine. Whole-study findings and limits: Spike-specific TCR breadth rose after two AZD1222 doses, and depth rose as well. CD4 TCRs linked to vaccination spanned spike, dominating at 160-218 and 743-854. The number of AZD1222 recipients seropositive at baseline was only six. White British people made up most donors, females outnumbered males, and clonal diversity was possibly underestimated.

Sequenced by immunoSEQ multiplex PCR; TCRdb stores in-frame clones only, minus some. Of some 170,000 clones listed, roughly 94% were seen once; the top ten hold 4.4%. This clone was counted only a few times. No antigen is known for it. The sequences come from peripheral blood, collected on day 0 of MenACWY control vaccination. The TCR originated in an adult in good health.

The CDR3: CASSLDGVLTDTQYF. In DNA, the CDR3 is TGTGCCAGCAGCTTAGATGGCGTACTCACAGATACGCAGTATTTT. This sequence joins TRBV11-3 and TRBJ2-3; D uncertain. CDR1 and CDR2 (germline): SGHNT, YENEEA. The CDR3 has 15 amino acids. Trimming shortened V by 0 bases and J by 2 bases, and 9 bases separated the two germline ends.